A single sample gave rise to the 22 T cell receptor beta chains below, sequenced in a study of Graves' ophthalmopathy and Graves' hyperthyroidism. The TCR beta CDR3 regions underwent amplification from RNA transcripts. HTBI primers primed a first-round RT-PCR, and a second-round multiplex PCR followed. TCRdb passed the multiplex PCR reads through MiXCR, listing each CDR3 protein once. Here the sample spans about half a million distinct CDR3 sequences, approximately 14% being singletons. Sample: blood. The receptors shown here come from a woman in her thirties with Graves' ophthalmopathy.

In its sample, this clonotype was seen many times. The chain's CDR3 is CASRQGEVTEAFF. CDR3 coding DNA: TGCGCCAGCCGACAGGGGGAGGTCACTGAAGCTTTCTTT. The chain couples TRBV5-1 to TRBJ1-1; TRBD1 matches at 9 bases. V dropped 7 bases and J dropped 4; count of bases not matched to a gene: 5. The CDR3 consists of 13 residues. Germline V gene sequence: CDR1 SGHRS, CDR2 YFSETQ. The whole variable domain, filled in from reference TRBV5-1 and TRBJ1-1, reads KAGVTQTPRYLIKTRGQQVTLSCSPISGHRSVSWYQQTPGQGLQFLFEYFSETQRNKGNFPGRFSGRQFSNSRSEMNVSTLELGDSALYLCASRQGEVTEAFFGQGTRLTVV.

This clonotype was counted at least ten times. The CDR3: CASSLGDRPSGYTF. The CDR3 region has the DNA TGCGCCAGCAGCTTGGGAGACCGACCTAGTGGCTACACCTTC. The V gene is TRBV5-1, the J gene TRBJ1-2; D is unresolved. Trimming took off 0 bases at V and 7 bases at J, with 13 bases between the two ends. Germline CDR1 reads SGHRS; CDR2 reads YFSETQ. This CDR3 is 14 amino acids long.

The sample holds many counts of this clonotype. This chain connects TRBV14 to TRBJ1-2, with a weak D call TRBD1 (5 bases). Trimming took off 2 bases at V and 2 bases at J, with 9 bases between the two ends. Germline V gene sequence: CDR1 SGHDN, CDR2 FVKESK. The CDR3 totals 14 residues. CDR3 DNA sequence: TGTGCCAGCAGCCAACAGGGACGGAACTATGGCTACACCTTC. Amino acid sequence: CASSQQGRNYGYTF.

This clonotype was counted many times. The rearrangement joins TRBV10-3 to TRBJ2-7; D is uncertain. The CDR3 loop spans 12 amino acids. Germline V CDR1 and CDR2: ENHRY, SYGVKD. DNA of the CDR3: TGTGCAACGCAGCAGAAGGCCTACGAGCAGTACTTC. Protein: CATQQKAYEQYF.

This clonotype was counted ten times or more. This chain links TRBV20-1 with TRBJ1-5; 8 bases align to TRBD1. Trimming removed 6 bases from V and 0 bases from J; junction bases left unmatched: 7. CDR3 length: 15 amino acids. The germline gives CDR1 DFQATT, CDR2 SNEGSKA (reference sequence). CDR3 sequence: CSAEGQEYSNQPQHF. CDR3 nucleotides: TGCAGTGCAGAGGGACAGGAGTATAGCAATCAGCCCCAGCATTTT.

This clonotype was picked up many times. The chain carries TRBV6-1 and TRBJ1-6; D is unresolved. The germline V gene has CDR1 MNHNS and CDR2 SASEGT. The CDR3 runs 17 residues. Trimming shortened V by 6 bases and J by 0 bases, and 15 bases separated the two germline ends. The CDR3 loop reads CASSPSGVSSYNSPLHF. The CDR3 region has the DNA TGTGCCAGCAGCCCCTCAGGTGTTAGCTCCTATAATTCACCCCTCCACTTT.

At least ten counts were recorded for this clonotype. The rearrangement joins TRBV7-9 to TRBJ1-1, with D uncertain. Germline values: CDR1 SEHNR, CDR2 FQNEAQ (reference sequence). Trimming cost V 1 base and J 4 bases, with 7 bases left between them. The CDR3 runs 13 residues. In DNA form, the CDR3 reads TGTGCCAGCAGCTTAGGGCTGAGCACTGAAGCTTTCTTT. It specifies CASSLGLSTEAFF.

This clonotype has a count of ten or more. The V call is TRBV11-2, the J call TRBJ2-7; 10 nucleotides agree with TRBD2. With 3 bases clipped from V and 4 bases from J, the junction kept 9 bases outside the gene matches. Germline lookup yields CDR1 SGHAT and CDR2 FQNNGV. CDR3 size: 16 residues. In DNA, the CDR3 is TGTGCCAGCAGCTTCTCTAGCGGGAGTGCAAAATACGAGCAGTACTTC. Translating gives CASSFSSGSAKYEQYF.

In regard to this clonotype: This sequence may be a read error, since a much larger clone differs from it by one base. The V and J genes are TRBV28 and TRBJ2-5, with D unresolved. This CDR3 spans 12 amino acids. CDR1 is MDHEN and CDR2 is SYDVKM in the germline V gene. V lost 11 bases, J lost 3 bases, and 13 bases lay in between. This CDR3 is CAVETGKETQYF. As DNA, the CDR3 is TGTGCCGTCGAAACTGGGAAAGAGACCCAGTACTTC.

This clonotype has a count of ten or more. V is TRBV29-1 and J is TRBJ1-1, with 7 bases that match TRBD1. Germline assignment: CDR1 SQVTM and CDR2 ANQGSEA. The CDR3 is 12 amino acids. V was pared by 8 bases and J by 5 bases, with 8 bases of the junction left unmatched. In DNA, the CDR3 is TGCAGCTACCAGGGGGGGAGAACTGAAGCTTTCTTT. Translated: CSYQGGRTEAFF.

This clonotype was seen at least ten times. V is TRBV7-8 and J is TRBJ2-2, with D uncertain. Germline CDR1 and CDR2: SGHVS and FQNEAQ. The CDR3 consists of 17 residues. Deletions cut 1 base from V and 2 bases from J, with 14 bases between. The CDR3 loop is CASSLVFWRANTGELFF. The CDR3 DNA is TGTGCCAGCAGCTTAGTCTTTTGGAGAGCTAACACCGGGGAGCTGTTTTTT.

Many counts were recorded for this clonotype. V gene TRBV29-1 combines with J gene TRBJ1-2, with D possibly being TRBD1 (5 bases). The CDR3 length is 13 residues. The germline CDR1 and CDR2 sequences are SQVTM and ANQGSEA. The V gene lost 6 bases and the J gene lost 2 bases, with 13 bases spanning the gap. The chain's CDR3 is CSVALDSNYGYTF. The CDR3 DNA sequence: TGCAGCGTCGCCCTAGACAGCAACTATGGCTACACCTTC.

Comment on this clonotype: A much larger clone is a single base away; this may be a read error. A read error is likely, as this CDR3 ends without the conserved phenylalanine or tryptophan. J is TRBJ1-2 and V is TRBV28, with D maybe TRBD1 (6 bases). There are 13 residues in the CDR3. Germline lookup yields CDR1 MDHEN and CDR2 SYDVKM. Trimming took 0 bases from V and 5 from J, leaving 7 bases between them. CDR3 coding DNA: TGTGCCAGCAGTTTATGGGGGACATATGGCTACACCTAC. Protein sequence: CASSLWGTYGYTY.

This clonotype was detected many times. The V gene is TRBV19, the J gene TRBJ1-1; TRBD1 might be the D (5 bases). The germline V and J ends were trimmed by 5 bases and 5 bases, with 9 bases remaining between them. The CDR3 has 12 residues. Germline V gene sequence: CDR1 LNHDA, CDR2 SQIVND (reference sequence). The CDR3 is CASSWQGTEAFF. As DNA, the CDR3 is TGTGCCAGTAGTTGGCAGGGAACTGAAGCTTTCTTT.

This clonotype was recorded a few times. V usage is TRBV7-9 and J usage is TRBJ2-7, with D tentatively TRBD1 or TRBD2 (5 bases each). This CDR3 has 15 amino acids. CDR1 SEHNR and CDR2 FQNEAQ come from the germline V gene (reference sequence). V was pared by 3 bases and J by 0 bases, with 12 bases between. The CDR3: CASSFRDGSSYEQYF. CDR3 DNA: TGTGCCAGCAGCTTTCGGGACGGTAGCTCCTACGAGCAGTACTTC.

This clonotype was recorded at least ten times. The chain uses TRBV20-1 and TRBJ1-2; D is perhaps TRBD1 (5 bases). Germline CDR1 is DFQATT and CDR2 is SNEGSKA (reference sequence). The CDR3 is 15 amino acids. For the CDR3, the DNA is TGCAGCCCCGGCCGGAGCACAGGCGAAAGCTATGGCTACACCTTC. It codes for CSPGRSTGESYGYTF.

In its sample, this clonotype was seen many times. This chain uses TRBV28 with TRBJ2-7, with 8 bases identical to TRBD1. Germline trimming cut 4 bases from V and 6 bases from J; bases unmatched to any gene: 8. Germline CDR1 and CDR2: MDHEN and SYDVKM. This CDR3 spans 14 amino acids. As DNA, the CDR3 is TGTGCCAGCAGTTACGAGGCAGGGGGCGGCGAGCAGTACTTC. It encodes CASSYEAGGGEQYF.

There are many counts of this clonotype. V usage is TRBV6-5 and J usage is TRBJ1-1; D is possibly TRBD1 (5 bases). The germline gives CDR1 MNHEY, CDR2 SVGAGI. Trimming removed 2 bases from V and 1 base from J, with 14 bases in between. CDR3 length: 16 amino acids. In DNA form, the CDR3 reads TGTGCCAGCAGTTACCGCGCCAGGGCACGGAACACTGAAGCTTTCTTT. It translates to CASSYRARARNTEAFF.

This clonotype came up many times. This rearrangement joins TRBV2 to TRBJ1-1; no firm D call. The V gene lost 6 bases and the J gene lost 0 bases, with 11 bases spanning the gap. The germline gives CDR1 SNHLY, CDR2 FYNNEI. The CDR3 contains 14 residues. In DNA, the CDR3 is TGTGCCAGCAGGAGAACATTATTGAACACTGAAGCTTTCTTT. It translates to CASRRTLLNTEAFF. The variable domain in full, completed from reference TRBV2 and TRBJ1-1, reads EPEVTQTPSHQVTQMGQEVILRCVPISNHLYFYWYRQILGQKVEFLVSFYNNEISEKSEIFDDQFSVERPDGSNFTLKIRSTKLEDSAMYFCASRRTLLNTEAFFGQGTRLTVV.

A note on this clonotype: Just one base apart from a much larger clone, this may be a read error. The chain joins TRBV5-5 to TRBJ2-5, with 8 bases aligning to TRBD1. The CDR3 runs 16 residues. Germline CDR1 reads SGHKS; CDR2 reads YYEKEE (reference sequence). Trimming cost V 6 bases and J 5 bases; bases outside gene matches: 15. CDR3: CASIYNRGLFGETQYF. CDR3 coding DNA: TGTGCCAGCATCTACAACAGGGGGTTATTCGGTGAGACCCAGTACTTC.

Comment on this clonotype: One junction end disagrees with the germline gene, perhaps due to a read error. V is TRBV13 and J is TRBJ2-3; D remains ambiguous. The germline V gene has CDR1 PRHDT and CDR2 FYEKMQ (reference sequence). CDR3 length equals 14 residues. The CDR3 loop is CASSLGLNTDTQDF. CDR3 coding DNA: TGTGCCAGCAGCTTAGGCCTGAATACAGATACGCAGGATTTT. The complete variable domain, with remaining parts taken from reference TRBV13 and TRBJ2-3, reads AAGVIQSPRHLIKEKRETATLKCYPIPRHDTVYWYQQGPGQDPQFLISFYEKMQSDKGSIPDRFSAQQFSDYHSELNMSSLELGDSALYFCASSLGLNTDTQDFGPGTRLTVL.

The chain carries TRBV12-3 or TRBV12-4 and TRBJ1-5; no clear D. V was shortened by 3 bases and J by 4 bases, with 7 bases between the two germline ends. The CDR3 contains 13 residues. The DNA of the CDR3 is TGTGCCAGCAGTTTTAACACGAATCAGCCCCAGCATTTT. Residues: CASSFNTNQPQHF.